The sequence of this T cell receptor beta chain was determined in a study of blood T cell repertoires in COVID-19. In the study overall: The United States, Italy and Spain supplied acute and convalescent COVID-19 samples. T cells, B-cell-depleted T cells, or PBMCs provided the cDNA or gDNA that served as material.

In the authors' workflow: The authors estimated nucleated cell counts from reference gene primer amplification. Here immunoSEQ multiplex PCR was the method, and the copy in TCRdb shows in-frame clones only, minus some. V and J calls and clone size follow that table, whereas D and trimming were derived from the DNA. The table records 150,000 to 200,000 clones, approximately 85% of them present only once. The CDR3 totals 15 residues. The germline CDR1 and CDR2 sequences are LGHDT and YNNKEL (reference sequence). Deletions cut 1 base from V and 4 bases from J, with 13 bases between. The V and J genes are TRBV3-1 (or the pseudogene TRBV3-2) and TRBJ1-1, with D possibly matching TRBD1 (5 bases). The sequenced sample was peripheral blood. The TCR originated in an older woman with acute or convalescent COVID-19. The CDR3 bases are TGTGCCAGCAGCCAAGTGCCAGGGAGGGGCACTGAAGCTTTCTTT. Translated, it gives CASSQVPGRGTEAFF.